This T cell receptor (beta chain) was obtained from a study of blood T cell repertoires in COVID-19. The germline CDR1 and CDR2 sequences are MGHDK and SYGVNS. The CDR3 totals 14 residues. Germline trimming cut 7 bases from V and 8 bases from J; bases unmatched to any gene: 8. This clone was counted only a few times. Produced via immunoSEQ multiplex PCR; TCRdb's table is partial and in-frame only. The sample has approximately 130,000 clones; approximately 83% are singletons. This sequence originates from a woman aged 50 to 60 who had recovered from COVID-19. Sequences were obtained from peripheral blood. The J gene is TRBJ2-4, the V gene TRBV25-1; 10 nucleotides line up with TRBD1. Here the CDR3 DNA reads TGTGCCAGCACCCCCGGGACAGGGGTCGACATTCAGTACTTC. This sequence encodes CASTPGTGVDIQYF.